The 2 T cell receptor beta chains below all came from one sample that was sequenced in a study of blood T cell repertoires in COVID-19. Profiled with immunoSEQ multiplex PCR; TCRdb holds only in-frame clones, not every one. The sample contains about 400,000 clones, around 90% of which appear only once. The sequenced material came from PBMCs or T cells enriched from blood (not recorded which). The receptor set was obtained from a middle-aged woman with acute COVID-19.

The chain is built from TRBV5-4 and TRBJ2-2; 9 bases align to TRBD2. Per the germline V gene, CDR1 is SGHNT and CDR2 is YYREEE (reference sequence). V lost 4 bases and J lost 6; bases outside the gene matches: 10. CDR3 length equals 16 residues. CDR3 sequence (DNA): TGTGCCAGCAGCCCTGACTGGCGGGGGGGGGCCGGGGAGCTGTTTTTT. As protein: CASSPDWRGGAGELFF.

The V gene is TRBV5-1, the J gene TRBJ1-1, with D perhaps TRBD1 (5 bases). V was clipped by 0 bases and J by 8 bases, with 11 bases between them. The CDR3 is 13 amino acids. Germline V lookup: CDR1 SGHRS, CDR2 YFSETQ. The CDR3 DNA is TGCGCCAGCAGCTTGGCTGTGGGGCGCGAAGCTTTCTTT. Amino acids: CASSLAVGREAFF.